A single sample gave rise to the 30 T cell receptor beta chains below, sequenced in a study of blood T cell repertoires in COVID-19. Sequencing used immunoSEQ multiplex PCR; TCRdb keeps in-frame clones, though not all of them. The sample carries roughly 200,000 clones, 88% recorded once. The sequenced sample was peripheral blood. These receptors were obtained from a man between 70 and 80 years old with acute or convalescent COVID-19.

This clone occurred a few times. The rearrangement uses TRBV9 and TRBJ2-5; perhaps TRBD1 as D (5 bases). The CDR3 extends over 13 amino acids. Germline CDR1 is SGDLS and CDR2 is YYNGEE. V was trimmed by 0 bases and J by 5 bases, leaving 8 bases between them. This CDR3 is CASSVEGRETQYF. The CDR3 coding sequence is TGTGCCAGCAGCGTAGAGGGGCGGGAGACCCAGTACTTC.

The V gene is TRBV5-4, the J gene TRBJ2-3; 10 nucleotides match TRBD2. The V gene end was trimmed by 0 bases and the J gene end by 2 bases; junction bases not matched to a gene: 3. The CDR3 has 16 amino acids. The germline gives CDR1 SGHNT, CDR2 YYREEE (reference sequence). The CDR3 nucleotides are TGTGCCAGCAGCTTGGCAGCGGGAGGGCACACAGATACGCAGTATTTT. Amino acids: CASSLAAGGHTDTQYF. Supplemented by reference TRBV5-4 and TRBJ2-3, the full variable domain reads ETGVTQSPTHLIKTRGQQVTLRCSSQSGHNTVSWYQQALGQGPQFIFQYYREEENGRGNFPPRFSGLQFPNYSSELNVNALELDDSALYLCASSLAAGGHTDTQYFGPGTRLTVL.

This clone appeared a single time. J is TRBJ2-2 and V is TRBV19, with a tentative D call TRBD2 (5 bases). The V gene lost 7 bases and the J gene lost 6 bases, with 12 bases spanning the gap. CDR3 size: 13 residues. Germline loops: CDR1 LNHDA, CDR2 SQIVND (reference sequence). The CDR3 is CASIPPGAGELFF. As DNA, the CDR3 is TGTGCCAGTATCCCTCCCGGGGCCGGGGAGCTGTTTTTT.

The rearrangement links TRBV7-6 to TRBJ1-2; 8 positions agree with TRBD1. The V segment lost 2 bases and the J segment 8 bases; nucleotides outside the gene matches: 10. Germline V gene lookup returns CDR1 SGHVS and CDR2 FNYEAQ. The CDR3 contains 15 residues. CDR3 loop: CASSLQTGQGLGYTF. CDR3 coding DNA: TGTGCCAGCAGCTTACAAACCGGACAGGGCTTGGGCTACACCTTC.

The CDR3 loop reads CASSITGIAGELFF. For the CDR3, the DNA is TGTGCCAGTAGTATTACAGGGATTGCCGGGGAGCTGTTTTTT. The chain joins TRBV19 to TRBJ2-2; a possible D gene is TRBD1 (6 bases). This CDR3 comprises 14 residues. The germline V and J ends were trimmed by 3 bases and 6 bases, with 11 bases remaining between them. Germline loops: CDR1 LNHDA, CDR2 SQIVND (reference sequence).

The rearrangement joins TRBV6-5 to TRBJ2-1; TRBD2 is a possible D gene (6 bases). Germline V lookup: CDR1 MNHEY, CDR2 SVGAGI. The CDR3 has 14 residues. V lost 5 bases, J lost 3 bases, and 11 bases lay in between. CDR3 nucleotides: TGTGCCAGCAGTCGGGGGAGTTTCTACAATGAGCAGTTCTTC. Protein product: CASSRGSFYNEQFF.

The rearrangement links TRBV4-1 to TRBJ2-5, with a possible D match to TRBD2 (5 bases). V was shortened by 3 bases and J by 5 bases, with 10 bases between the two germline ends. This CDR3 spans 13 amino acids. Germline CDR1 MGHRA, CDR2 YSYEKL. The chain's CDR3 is CASSQLLVETQYF. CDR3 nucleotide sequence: TGCGCCAGCAGCCAGTTACTAGTGGAGACCCAGTACTTC.

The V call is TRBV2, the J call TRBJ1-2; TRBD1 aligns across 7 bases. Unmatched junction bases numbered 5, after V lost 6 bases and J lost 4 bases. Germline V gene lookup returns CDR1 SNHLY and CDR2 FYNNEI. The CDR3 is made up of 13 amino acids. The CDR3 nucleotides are TGTGCCAGCAGGGACAGGCAAGCCTATGGCTACACCTTC. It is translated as CASRDRQAYGYTF. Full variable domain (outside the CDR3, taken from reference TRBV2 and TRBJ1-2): EPEVTQTPSHQVTQMGQEVILRCVPISNHLYFYWYRQILGQKVEFLVSFYNNEISEKSEIFDDQFSVERPDGSNFTLKIRSTKLEDSAMYFCASRDRQAYGYTFGSGTRLTVV.

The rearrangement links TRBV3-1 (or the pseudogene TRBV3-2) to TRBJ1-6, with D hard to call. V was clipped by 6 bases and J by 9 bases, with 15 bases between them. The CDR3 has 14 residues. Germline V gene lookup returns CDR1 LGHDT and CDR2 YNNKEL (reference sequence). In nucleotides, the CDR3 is TGTGCCAGCAGACACCGGGCCGAGGGTTCACCCCTCCACTTT. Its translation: CASRHRAEGSPLHF.

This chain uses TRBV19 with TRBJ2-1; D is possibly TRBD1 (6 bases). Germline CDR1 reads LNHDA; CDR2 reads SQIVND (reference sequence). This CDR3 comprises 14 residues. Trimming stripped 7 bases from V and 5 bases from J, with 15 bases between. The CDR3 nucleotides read TGTGCCAGTACCTCCGGGACACTAAACAATGAGCAGTTCTTC. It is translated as CASTSGTLNNEQFF.

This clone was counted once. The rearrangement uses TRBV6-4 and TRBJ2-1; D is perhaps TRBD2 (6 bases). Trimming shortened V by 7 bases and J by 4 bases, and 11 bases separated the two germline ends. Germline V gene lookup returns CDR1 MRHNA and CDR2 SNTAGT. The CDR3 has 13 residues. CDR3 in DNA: TGTGCCAGCACAACTAGCCAGTACAATGAGCAGTTCTTC. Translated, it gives CASTTSQYNEQFF.

The CDR3: CSVEEGRDGYTF. CDR3 in DNA: TGCAGCGTTGAAGAAGGCAGGGATGGCTACACCTTC. The V call is TRBV29-1, the J call TRBJ1-2; TRBD1 might be the D (5 bases). In germline, CDR1 is SQVTM, CDR2 ANQGSEA. The ends were cut back, 0 bases at V and 6 bases at J, with 8 bases in the middle. CDR3 length equals 12 residues.

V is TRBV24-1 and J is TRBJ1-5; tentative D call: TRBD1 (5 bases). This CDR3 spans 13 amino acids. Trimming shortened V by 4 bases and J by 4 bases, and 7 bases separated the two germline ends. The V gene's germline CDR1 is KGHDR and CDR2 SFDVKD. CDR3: CATSESGNQPQHF. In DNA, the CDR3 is TGTGCCACCAGTGAATCAGGGAATCAGCCCCAGCATTTT.

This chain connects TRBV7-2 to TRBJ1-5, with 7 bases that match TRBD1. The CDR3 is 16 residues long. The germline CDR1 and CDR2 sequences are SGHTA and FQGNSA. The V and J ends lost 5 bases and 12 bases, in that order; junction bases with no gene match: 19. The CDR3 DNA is TGTGCCAGCAGCCAAAATCCCGGGACAGTCTCCTCAGTCCAGCATTTT. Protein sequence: CASSQNPGTVSSVQHF.

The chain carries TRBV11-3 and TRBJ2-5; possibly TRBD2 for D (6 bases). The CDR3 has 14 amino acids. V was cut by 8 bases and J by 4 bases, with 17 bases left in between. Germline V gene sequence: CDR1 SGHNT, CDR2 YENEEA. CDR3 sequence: CASSLSGVGETQYF. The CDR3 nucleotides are TGTGCCAGCTCACTATCGGGGGTAGGAGAGACCCAGTACTTC.

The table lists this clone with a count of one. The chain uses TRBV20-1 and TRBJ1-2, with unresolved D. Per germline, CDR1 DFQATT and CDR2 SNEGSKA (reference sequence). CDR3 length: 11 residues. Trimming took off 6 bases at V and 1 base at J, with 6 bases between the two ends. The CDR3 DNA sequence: TGCAGTGCGAGGAGTAACTATGGCTACACCTTC. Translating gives CSARSNYGYTF.

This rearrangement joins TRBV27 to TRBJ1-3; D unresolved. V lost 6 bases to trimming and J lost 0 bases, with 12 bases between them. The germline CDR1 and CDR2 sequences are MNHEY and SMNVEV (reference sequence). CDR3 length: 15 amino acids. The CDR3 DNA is TGTGCCAGCAGAGGAGGGAAGAGCTCTGGAAACACCATATATTTT. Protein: CASRGGKSSGNTIYF.

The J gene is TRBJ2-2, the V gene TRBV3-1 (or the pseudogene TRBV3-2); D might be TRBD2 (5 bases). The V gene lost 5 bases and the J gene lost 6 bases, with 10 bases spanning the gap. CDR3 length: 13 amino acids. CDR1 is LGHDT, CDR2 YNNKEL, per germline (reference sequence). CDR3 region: CASSNREAGELFF. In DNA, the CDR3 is TGTGCCAGCAGCAACCGGGAAGCCGGGGAGCTGTTTTTT.

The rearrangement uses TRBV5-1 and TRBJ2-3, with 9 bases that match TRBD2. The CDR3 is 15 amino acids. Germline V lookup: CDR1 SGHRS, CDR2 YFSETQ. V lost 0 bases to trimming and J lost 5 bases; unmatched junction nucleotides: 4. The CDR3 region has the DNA TGCGCCAGCAGCTTGGCGCGGGAGGGCCGAGATACGCAGTATTTT. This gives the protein CASSLAREGRDTQYF.

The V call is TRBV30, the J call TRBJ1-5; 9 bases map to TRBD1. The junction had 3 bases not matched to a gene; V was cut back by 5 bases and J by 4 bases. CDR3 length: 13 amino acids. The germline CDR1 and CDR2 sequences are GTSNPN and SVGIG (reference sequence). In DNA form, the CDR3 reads TGTGCCTGGGCTGACAGGGGGAATCAGCCCCAGCATTTT. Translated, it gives CAWADRGNQPQHF.

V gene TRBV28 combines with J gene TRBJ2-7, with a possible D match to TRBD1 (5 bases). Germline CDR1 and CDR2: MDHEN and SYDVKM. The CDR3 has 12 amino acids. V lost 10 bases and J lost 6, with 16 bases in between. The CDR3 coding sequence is TGTGCCACCACTACAGGTCTGGGCGAGCAGTACTTC. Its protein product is CATTTGLGEQYF.

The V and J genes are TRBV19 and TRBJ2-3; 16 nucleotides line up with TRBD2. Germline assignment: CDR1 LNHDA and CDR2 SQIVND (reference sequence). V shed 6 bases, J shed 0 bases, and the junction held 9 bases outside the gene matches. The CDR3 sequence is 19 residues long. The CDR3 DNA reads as TGTGCCAGTAGCACCTCGGGACTAGCGGGAGGGACTAGCACAGATACGCAGTATTTT. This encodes CASSTSGLAGGTSTDTQYF. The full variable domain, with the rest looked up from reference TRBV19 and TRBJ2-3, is DGGITQSPKYLFRKEGQNVTLSCEQNLNHDAMYWYRQDPGQGLRLIYYSQIVNDFQKGDIAEGYSVSREKKESFPLTVTSAQKNPTAFYLCASSTSGLAGGTSTDTQYFGPGTRLTVL.

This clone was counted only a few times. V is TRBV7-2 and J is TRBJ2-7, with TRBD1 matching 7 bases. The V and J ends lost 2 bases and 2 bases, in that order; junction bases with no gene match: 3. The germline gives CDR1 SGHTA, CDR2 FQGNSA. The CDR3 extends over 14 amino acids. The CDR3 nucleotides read TGTGCCAGCAGCTTAACCCAGGGGGCCTACGAGCAGTACTTC. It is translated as CASSLTQGAYEQYF.

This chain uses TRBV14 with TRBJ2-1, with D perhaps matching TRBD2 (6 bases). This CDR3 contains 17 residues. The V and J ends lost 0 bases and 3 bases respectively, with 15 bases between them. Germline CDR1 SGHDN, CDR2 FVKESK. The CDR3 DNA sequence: TGTGCCAGCAGCCAAGAAGGGGACTGGGGACTCTACAATGAGCAGTTCTTC. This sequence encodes CASSQEGDWGLYNEQFF.

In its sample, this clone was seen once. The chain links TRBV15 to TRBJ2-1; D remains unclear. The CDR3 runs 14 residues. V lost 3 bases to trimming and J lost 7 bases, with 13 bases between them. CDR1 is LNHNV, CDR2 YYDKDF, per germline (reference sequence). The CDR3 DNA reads TGTGCCACCAGCAGCCGGGTGAACTTTAATGAGCAGTTCTTC. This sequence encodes CATSSRVNFNEQFF.

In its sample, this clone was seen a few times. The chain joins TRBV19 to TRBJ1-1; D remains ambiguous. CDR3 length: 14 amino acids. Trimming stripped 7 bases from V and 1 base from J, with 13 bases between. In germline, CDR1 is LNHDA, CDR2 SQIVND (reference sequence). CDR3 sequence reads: CASIPAERNTEAFF. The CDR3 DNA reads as TGTGCCAGTATTCCGGCGGAGAGGAACACTGAAGCTTTCTTT. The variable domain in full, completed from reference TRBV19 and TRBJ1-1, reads DGGITQSPKYLFRKEGQNVTLSCEQNLNHDAMYWYRQDPGQGLRLIYYSQIVNDFQKGDIAEGYSVSREKKESFPLTVTSAQKNPTAFYLCASIPAERNTEAFFGQGTRLTVV.

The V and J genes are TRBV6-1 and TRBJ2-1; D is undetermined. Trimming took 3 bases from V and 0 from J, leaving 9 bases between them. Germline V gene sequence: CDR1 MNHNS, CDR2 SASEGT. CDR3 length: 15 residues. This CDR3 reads CASSDRFRSYNEQFF. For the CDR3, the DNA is TGTGCCAGCAGTGACCGGTTCCGCTCCTACAATGAGCAGTTCTTC.

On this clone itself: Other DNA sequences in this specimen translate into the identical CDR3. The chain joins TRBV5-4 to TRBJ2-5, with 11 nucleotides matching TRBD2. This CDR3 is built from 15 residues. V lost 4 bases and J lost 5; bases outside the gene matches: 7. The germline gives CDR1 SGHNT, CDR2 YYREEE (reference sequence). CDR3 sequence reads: CASSRGTSGLETQYF. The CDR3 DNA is TGTGCCAGCAGCCGCGGGACTAGCGGTTTGGAGACCCAGTACTTC.

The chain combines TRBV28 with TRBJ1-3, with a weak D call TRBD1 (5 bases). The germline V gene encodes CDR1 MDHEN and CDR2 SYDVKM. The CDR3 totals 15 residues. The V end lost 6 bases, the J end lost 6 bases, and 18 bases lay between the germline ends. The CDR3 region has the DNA TGTGCCAGCAGCCCGCCGCCAGGGATGGAAAACACCATATATTTT. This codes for CASSPPPGMENTIYF.

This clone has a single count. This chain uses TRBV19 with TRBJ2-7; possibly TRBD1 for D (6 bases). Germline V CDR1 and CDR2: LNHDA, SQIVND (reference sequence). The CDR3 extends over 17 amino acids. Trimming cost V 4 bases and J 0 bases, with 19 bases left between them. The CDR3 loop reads CASSRPKTRGNSYEQYF. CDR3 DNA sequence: TGTGCCAGTAGTAGACCTAAAACTAGGGGGAACTCCTACGAGCAGTACTTC.